These 3 T cell receptor beta chains came from one sample sequenced in a study of blood T cell repertoires in COVID-19. Assay used: immunoSEQ multiplex PCR; TCRdb lists only in-frame clones, some missing. The sample lists 35,000 to 45,000 clones; 70% to 80% were seen once. Sequencing was carried out using peripheral blood. Receptors were obtained from a woman in her sixties or seventies with acute or convalescent COVID-19.

V usage is TRBV7-9 and J usage is TRBJ1-2; perhaps TRBD1 as D (5 bases). V lost 1 base and J 4 bases, leaving 16 bases between the germline ends. The germline CDR1 and CDR2 sequences are SEHNR and FQNEAQ (reference sequence). The CDR3 is made up of 16 amino acids. CDR3 bases: TGTGCCAGCAGCTTAGGGCAGGGTCTGCTTAGCTATGGCTACACCTTC. This gives the protein CASSLGQGLLSYGYTF.

The rearrangement joins TRBV30 to TRBJ2-1, with TRBD2 matching 9 bases. The CDR3 extends over 14 amino acids. V dropped 5 bases and J dropped 2; count of bases not matched to a gene: 4. CDR1 GTSNPN and CDR2 SVGIG come from the germline V gene (reference sequence). CDR3: CAWGGGAPYNEQFF. The CDR3 nucleotides read TGTGCCTGGGGCGGGGGGGCCCCCTACAATGAGCAGTTCTTC. Using reference TRBV30 and TRBJ2-1 for the parts outside the CDR3, the full variable domain is SQTIHQWPATLVQPVGSPLSLECTVEGTSNPNLYWYRQAAGRGLQLLFYSVGIGQISSEVPQNLSASRPQDRQFILSSKKLLLSDSGFYLCAWGGGAPYNEQFFGPGTRLTVL.

This sequence joins TRBV5-5 and TRBJ1-6; 7 bases are shared with TRBD1. CDR3 length: 16 amino acids. Unmatched junction bases numbered 10, after V lost 5 bases and J lost 5 bases. Per germline, CDR1 SGHKS and CDR2 YYEKEE (reference sequence). DNA for the CDR3: TGTGCCAGCAGTACGACAGGGTTGGCCAATAATTCACCCCTCCACTTT. Encoded protein: CASSTTGLANNSPLHF.